The 6 T cell receptor beta chains reported below all come from one sample, sequenced in a study of T-cell reconstitution after alpha-beta-depleted transplantation in children. Construction of the TCRbeta library involved unique molecular identifiers. TCRdb used MiXCR to reprocess the PCR reads, holding one entry per CDR3 protein. The sample lists roughly 340,000 distinct CDR3 sequences, under 20% occurring once. The material sequenced was PBMCs, mostly from graft donor cells, taken 360 days after TCRalphabeta/CD19-depleted stem cell transplant. Source of these receptors: a male patient between 2 and 15 years old who had a stem cell transplant for acute lymphoblastic leukemia, so the T cells may come from the graft donor.

The chain joins TRBV7-2 to TRBJ2-5; D is uncertain. The germline V gene encodes CDR1 SGHTA and CDR2 FQGNSA. Deletions cut 2 bases from V and 5 bases from J, with 9 bases between. This CDR3 has 13 residues. Written as DNA, the CDR3 is TGTGCCAGCAGCTTACGGGCCGTGGAGACCCAGTACTTC. It codes for CASSLRAVETQYF.

This chain uses TRBV5-4 with TRBJ2-3; D possibly corresponds to TRBD2 (6 bases). The germline gives CDR1 SGHNT, CDR2 YYREEE (reference sequence). The ends were cut back, 4 bases at V and 0 bases at J, with 12 bases in the middle. This CDR3 is 15 amino acids long. The CDR3 sequence is CASSAEGPSTDTQYF. DNA for the CDR3: TGTGCCAGCAGCGCGGAGGGCCCAAGCACAGATACGCAGTATTTT.

This clonotype was observed many times. The rearrangement links TRBV28 to TRBJ1-3; D possibly corresponds to TRBD1 (6 bases). Trimming removed 5 bases from V and 4 bases from J, with 15 bases in between. This CDR3 comprises 15 residues. CDR1 MDHEN and CDR2 SYDVKM come from the germline V gene. The DNA of the CDR3 is TGTGCCAGCAGTCTCATTACAGGGATCGGAAACACCATATATTTT. Translated: CASSLITGIGNTIYF.

A single count supports this clonotype. The gene calls are TRBV7-6 and TRBJ2-7; 7 positions agree with TRBD2. After removal of 5 bases from V and 4 bases from J, the junction contained 8 bases not matched to a gene. CDR1 SGHVS and CDR2 FNYEAQ come from the germline V gene. This CDR3 is built from 14 residues. CDR3 protein: CASSGGDGRYEQYF. The DNA of the CDR3 is TGTGCCAGCAGCGGGGGGGACGGGCGGTACGAGCAGTACTTC.

There are many counts of this clonotype. The chain has TRBV5-6 and TRBJ2-1, with TRBD2 identical over 7 bases. With V trimmed by 1 base and J by 8 bases, 6 bases remained unmatched. The germline CDR1 and CDR2 sequences are SGHDT and YYEEEE. The CDR3 consists of 14 residues. This chain's CDR3 is CASSLNPGGDEQFF. The CDR3, as DNA: TGTGCCAGCAGCTTGAACCCGGGAGGCGATGAGCAGTTCTTC. The full variable domain, in which reference TRBV5-6 and TRBJ2-1 provide the parts outside the CDR3, is DAGVTQSPTHLIKTRGQQVTLRCSPKSGHDTVSWYQQALGQGPQFIFQYYEEEERQRGNFPDRFSGHQFPNYSSELNVNALLLGDSALYLCASSLNPGGDEQFFGPGTRLTVL.

The V call is TRBV28, the J call TRBJ2-7; D is unclear. In germline, CDR1 is MDHEN, CDR2 SYDVKM. The CDR3 consists of 14 residues. V gave up 2 bases and J gave up 0 bases, with 8 bases separating them. CDR3 sequence reads: CASSLPAPSYEQYF. CDR3 sequence (DNA): TGTGCCAGCAGTTTACCAGCTCCCTCCTACGAGCAGTACTTC.